This T cell receptor beta chain derives from a study of cytomegalovirus exposure and HLA in healthy donors. Study details: The roughly 130 validation repertoires used the same platform as the approximately 670 first-cohort repertoires (as reported by a later analysis).

Notes on this clone: The target antigen is unknown.

Study observations and caveats: Associated with cytomegalovirus, according to the listing, were around 170 TCR beta chains. Rare TCR sequences predominated, though certain public TCRs were found in many donors. The tendency of first-cohort TCR clusters to co-occur in the 130 or so validation repertoires was identified by a subsequent analysis.

The CDR3 spans 15 residues. V was clipped by 2 bases and J by 4 bases, with 14 bases between them. Germline CDR1 reads MNHNY; CDR2 reads SVGAGI (reference sequence). Method: immunoSEQ multiplex PCR; TCRdb's copy keeps in-frame clones and lacks some. The sample carries 55,000 to 65,000 clones, about 88% recorded once. The rearrangement uses TRBV6-6 and TRBJ1-1, with D maybe TRBD1 (5 bases). The source material was PBMCs. This TCR was sampled from a man aged 18 to 35 in good health and CMV-seronegative. The CDR3 coding sequence is TGTGCCAGCAGTTACCCCGCAGGGCGACGCACTGAAGCTTTCTTT. This gives the protein CASSYPAGRRTEAFF.